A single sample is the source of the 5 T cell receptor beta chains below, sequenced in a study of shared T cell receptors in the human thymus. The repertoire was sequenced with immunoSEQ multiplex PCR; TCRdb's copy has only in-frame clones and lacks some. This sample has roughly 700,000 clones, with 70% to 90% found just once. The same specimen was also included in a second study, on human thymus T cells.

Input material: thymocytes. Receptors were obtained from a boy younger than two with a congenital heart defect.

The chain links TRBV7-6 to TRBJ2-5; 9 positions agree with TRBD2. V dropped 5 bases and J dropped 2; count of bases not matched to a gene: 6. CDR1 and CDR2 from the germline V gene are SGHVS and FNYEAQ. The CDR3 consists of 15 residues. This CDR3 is CASSHLAGPQETQYF. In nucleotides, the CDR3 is TGTGCCAGCAGCCATCTAGCGGGACCACAAGAGACCCAGTACTTC.

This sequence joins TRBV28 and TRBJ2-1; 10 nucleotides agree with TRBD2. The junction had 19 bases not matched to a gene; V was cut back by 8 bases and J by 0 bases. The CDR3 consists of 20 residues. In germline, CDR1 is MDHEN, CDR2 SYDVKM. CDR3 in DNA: TGTGCCAGCCCCCGACCAGCGGGAGGGCCGGAGGGACTCTCCTACAATGAGCAGTTCTTC. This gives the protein CASPRPAGGPEGLSYNEQFF. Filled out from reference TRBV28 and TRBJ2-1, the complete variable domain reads DVKVTQSSRYLVKRTGEKVFLECVQDMDHENMFWYRQDPGLGLRLIYFSYDVKMKEKGDIPEGYSVSREKKERFSLILESASTNQTSMYLCASPRPAGGPEGLSYNEQFFGPGTRLTVL.

CDR3 amino acids: CASSSGGNEQFF. CDR3 in DNA: TGTGCCAGCAGTTCGGGTGGGAATGAGCAGTTCTTC. The chain is built from TRBV28 and TRBJ2-1, with unresolved D. The CDR3 is made up of 12 amino acids. Germline V gene sequence: CDR1 MDHEN, CDR2 SYDVKM. Trimming cost V 4 bases and J 7 bases, with 8 bases left between them.

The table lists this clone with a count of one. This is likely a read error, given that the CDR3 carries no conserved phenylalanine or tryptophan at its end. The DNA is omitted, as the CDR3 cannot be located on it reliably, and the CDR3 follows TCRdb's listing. CDR3: CASSLGPDLRGI. This chain joins TRBV5-8 and TRBJ2-7; the table names TRBD2, a call not compared with the DNA. Germline CDR1 SGHTS, CDR2 YDEGEE. The CDR3 length is 12 residues, termini included.

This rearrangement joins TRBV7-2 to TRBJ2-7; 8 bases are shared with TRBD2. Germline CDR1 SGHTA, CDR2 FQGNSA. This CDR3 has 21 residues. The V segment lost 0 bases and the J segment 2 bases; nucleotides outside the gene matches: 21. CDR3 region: CASSLAAGLAGKEFPAYEQYF. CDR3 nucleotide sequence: TGTGCCAGCAGCTTAGCCGCGGGGCTAGCGGGTAAAGAGTTTCCAGCCTACGAGCAGTACTTC.